This section outlines one T cell receptor beta chain sequence together with its context. TCRdb re-called the RT-PCR reads through MiXCR, storing one row per CDR3 protein. The sample consists of over 150,000 distinct CDR3 sequences, about 29% of them appearing once. The data stem from a study of patients and donors after allogeneic stem cell transplantation. Germline CDR1 and CDR2: LGHNA and YNFKEQ. The CDR3 is made up of 14 amino acids. Trimming took 2 bases from V and 7 from J, leaving 12 bases between them. V and J are TRBV4-2 and TRBJ1-5; possible D gene TRBD1, 5 bases. Sequencing used blood, either unsorted or a sorted T cell fraction (not recorded which). The source is a human donor who was either an allogeneic HSCT recipient or a stem cell or donor lymphocyte infusion donor (not recorded which). It is not recorded whose cells these are; they may come from a transplant donor. The CDR3 protein is CASSQLQGWQPQHF. In DNA form, the CDR3 reads TGTGCCAGCAGCCAACTTCAGGGTTGGCAGCCCCAGCATTTT.